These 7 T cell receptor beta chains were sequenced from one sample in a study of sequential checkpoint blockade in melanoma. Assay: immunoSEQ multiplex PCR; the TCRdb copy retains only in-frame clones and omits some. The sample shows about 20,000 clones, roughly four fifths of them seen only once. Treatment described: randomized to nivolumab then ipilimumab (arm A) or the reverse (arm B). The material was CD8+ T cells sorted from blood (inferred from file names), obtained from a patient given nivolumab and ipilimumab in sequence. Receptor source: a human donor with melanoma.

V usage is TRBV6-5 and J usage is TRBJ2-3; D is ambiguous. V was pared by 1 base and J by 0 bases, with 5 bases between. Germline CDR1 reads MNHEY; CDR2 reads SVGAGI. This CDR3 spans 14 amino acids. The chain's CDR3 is CASSYWPSTDTQYF. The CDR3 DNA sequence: TGTGCCAGCAGTTACTGGCCTAGCACAGATACGCAGTATTTT.

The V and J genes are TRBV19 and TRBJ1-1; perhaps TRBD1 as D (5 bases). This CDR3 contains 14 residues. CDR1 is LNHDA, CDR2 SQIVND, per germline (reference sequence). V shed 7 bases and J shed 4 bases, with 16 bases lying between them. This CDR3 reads CASTESWGGTEAFF. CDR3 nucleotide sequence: TGTGCCAGTACCGAAAGTTGGGGGGGCACTGAAGCTTTCTTT.

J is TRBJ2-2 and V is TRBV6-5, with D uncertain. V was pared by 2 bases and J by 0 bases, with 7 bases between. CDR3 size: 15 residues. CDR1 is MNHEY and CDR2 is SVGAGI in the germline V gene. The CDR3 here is CASSYNPANTGELFF. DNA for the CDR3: TGTGCCAGCAGTTACAATCCCGCGAACACCGGGGAGCTGTTTTTT.

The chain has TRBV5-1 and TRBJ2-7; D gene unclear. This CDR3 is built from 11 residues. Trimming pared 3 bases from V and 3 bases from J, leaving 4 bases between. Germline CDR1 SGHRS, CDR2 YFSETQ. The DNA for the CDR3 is TGCGCCAGCAGCTACAGCTACGAGCAGTACTTC. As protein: CASSYSYEQYF.

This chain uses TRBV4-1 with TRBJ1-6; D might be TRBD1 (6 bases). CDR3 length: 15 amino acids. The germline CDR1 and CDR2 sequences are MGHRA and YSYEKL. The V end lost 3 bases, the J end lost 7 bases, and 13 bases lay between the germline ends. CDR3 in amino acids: CASSQDIGQNSPLHF. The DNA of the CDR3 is TGCGCCAGCAGCCAGGATATCGGACAGAATTCACCCCTCCACTTT.

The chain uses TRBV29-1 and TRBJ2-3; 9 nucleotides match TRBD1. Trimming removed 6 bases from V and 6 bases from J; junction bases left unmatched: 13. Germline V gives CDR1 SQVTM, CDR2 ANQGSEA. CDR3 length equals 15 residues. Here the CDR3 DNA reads TGCAGCGTACCAAGACAGGGGGGCGTTCCGGATACGCAGTATTTT. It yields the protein CSVPRQGGVPDTQYF.

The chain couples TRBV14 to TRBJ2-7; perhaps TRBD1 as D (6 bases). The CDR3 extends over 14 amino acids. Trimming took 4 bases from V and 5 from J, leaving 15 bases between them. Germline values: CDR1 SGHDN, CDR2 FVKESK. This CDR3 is CASSRVQGWHEQYF. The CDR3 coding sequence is TGTGCCAGCAGCCGGGTTCAGGGGTGGCACGAGCAGTACTTC.